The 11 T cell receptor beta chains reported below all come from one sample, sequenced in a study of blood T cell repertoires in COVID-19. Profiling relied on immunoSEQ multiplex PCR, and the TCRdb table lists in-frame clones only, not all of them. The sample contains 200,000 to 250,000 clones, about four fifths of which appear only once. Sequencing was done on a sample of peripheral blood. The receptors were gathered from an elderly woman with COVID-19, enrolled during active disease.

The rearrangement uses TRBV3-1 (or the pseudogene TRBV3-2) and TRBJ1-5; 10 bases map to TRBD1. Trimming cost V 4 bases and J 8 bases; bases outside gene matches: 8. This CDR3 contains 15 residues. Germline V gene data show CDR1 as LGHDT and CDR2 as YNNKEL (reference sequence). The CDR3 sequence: CASSRGAGTGEPQHF. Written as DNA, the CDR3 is TGTGCCAGCAGCCGAGGGGCCGGGACAGGGGAGCCCCAGCATTTT.

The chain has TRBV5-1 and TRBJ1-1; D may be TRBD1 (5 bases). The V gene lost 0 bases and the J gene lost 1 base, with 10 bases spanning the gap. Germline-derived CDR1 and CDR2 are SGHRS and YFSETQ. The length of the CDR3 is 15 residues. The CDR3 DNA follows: TGCGCCAGCAGCTTGGGACAGTTTAAGAACACTGAAGCTTTCTTT. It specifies CASSLGQFKNTEAFF.

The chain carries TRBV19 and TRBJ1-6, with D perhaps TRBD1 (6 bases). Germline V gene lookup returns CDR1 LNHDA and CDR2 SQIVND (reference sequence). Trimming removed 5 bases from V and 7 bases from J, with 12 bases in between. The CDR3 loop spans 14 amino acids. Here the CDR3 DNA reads TGTGCCAGTAGTTTAGGGACACGCAATTCACCCCTCCACTTT. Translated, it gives CASSLGTRNSPLHF.

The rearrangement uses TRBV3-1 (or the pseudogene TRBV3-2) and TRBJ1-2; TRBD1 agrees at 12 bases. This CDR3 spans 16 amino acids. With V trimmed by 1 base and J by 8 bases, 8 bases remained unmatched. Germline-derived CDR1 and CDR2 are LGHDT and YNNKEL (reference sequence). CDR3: CASSQASRDRGLGYTF. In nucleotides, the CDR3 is TGTGCCAGCAGCCAAGCCTCCCGGGACAGGGGGCTGGGCTACACCTTC.

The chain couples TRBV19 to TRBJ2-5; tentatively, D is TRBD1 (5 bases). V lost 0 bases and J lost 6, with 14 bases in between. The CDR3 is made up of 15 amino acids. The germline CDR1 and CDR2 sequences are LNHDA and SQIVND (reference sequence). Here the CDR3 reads CASSIDQGLLKTQYF. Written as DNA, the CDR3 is TGTGCCAGTAGTATAGATCAGGGCCTCTTGAAGACCCAGTACTTC.

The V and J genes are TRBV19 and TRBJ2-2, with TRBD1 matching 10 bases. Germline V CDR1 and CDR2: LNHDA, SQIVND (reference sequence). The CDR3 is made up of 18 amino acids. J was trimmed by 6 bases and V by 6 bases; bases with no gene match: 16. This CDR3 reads CASRTTGGLKFFSGELFF. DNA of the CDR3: TGTGCCAGTAGAACGACAGGGGGCTTAAAGTTTTTCTCCGGGGAGCTGTTTTTT.

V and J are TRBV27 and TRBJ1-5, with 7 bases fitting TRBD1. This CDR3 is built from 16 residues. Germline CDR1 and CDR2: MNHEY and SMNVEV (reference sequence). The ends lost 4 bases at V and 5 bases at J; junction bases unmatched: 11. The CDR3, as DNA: TGTGCCAGCAGTTCGGCGACAGGGAAACCCTATCAGCCCCAGCATTTT. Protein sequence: CASSSATGKPYQPQHF.

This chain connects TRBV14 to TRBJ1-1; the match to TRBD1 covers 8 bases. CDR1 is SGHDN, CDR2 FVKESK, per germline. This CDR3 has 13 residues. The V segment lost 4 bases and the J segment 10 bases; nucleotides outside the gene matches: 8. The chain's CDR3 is CASSPWTGPGAFF. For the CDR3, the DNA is TGTGCCAGCAGCCCCTGGACAGGGCCAGGAGCTTTCTTT.

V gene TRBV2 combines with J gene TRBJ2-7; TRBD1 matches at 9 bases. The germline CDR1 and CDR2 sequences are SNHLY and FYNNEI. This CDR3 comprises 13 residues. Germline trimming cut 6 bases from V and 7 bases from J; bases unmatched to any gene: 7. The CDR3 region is CASSRTGVGEQYF. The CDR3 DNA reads TGTGCCAGCAGCAGGACAGGGGTGGGTGAGCAGTACTTC.

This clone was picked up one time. CDR3 nucleotide sequence: TGTGCCAGCTCCCCTAGGAGGACCGCAAATGAGCAGTTCTTC. This encodes CASSPRRTANEQFF. The chain combines TRBV11-3 with TRBJ2-1; possibly TRBD2 for D (5 bases). Trimming pared 8 bases from V and 7 bases from J, leaving 18 bases between. This CDR3 comprises 14 residues. The V gene's germline CDR1 is SGHNT and CDR2 YENEEA.

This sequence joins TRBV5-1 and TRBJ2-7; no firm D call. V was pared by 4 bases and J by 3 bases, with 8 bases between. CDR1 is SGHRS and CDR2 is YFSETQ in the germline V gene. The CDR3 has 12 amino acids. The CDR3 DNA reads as TGCGCCAGCAGCGTCGGAGACTACGAGCAGTACTTC. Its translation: CASSVGDYEQYF.